The clone carrying this TCR beta chain was observed a handful of times. The target antigen is unknown. At one boundary the junction diverges from the germline segment, which might be a read error. This record comes from a study of PD-1 blockade in mismatch repair-deficient tumors. Study-level points and caveats: Tumor-resident clones, often absent from pretreatment blood, expanded after pembrolizumab and then contracted.

Produced via immunoSEQ multiplex PCR; TCRdb's table is partial and in-frame only. The data show about 51,000 clones, with over 70% seen just once and roughly 8.8% held by the top ten. Every patient had mismatch repair deficiency by PCR or immunohistochemistry. This CDR3 is built from 13 residues. Per germline, CDR1 SGHNT and CDR2 YYREEE (reference sequence). This receptor was obtained from an adult with mismatch repair-deficient cancer. Source: peripheral blood, taken roughly 21 weeks after starting pembrolizumab. The chain joins TRBV5-4 to TRBJ2-3; D possibly corresponds to TRBD1 (7 bases). The CDR3 region is CASSLTGEDTPSW. DNA of the CDR3: TGTGCCAGCAGCTTGACAGGGGAGGACACTCCGTCTTGG.